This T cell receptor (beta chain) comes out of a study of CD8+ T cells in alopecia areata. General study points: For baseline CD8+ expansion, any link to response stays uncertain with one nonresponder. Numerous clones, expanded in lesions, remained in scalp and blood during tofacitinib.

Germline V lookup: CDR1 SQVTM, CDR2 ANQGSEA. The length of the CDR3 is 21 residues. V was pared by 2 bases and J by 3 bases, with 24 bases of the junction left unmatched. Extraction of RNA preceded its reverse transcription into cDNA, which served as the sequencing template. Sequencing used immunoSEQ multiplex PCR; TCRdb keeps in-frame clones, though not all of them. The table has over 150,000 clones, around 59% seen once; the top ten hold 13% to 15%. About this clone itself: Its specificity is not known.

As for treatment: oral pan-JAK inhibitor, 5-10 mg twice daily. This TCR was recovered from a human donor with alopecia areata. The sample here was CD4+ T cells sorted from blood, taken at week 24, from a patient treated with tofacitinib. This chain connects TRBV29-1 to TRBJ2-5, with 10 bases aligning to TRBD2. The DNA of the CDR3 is TGCAGCGTTGAATACTCCCCACTGATTAGCGGGGGGCTACGACATAAAGAGACCCAGTACTTC. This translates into CSVEYSPLISGGLRHKETQYF.